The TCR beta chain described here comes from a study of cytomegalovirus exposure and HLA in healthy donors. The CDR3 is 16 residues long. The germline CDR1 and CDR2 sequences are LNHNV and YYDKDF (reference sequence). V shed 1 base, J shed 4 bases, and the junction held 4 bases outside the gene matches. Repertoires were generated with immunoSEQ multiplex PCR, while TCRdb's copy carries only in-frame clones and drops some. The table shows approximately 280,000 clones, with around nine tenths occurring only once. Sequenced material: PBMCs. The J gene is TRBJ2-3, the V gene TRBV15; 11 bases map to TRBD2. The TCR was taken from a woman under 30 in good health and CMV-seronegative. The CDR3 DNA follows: TGTGCCACCAGCAGAGGTACTAGCGGGAGTTCAGATACGCAGTATTTT. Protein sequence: CATSRGTSGSSDTQYF.